The clone carrying this TCR beta chain was seen a few times. What it binds is not known. This record comes from a study of beta chain features in type 1 diabetes. Overall study: The patient and healthy donor groups were comparable for age, gender and cell yields. Study results and limitations: Patients' naive, central memory and Treg TCRB repertoires seemed closer to one another than those of healthy donors.

Isolated RNA was reverse transcribed in full, so expressed TCRB transcripts were sequenced. Sequenced by immunoSEQ multiplex PCR; TCRdb stores in-frame clones only, minus some. Of 250,000 to 350,000 clones listed, approximately 11% are singletons. V dropped 2 bases and J dropped 3; count of bases not matched to a gene: 12. CDR3 length: 18 amino acids. The sequence was collected from a woman aged 25 to 45 in good health. Sequences were obtained from naive CD4+ T cells from blood. The chain links TRBV23-1 to TRBJ2-1; TRBD1 aligns across 8 bases. TRBV23-1 is designated an ORF whose function remains uncertain. The CDR3 coding sequence is TGCGCCAGCAGTCAAAAATTAGGACAGGGCCATCGCTACAATGAGCAGTTCTTC. This gives the protein CASSQKLGQGHRYNEQFF.